This T cell receptor beta chain was documented in a study of CD8 T cells in ankylosing spondylitis. In this sample, this clonotype turned up a few times. Its matching antigen is unknown. One entry per CDR3 protein, called by TCRdb with MiXCR from the 5' RACE reads. The repertoire has some 250,000 distinct CDR3 sequences, around 10% of them found once; the top ten carry roughly 6.8%. Findings and limits, study-wide: Prior literature has documented some motif variants in synovial fluid and blood from reactive arthritis.

V dropped 8 bases and J dropped 4; count of bases not matched to a gene: 7. The CDR3 contains 14 residues. CDR1 and CDR2 (germline): MDHEN, SYDVKM. The TCR originated in a male donor with ankylosing spondylitis or in good health (not recorded which). The chain joins TRBV28 to TRBJ2-3; 9 bases are shared with TRBD1. The material sequenced was blood, either unsorted or a sorted T cell fraction (not recorded which). The CDR3 DNA reads as TGTGCCAGCGGAGGGACAGGGAGCCCAGATACGCAGTATTTT. Its translation: CASGGTGSPDTQYF.